Presented here are 27 T cell receptor beta chains from one specimen sequenced in a study of blood T cell repertoires in COVID-19. Here immunoSEQ multiplex PCR was the method, and the copy in TCRdb shows in-frame clones only, minus some. The sample carries 230,000 or so clones, approximately 88% recorded once. Sequencing was carried out using PBMCs or T cells enriched from blood (not recorded which). The source is a woman in her forties with acute COVID-19.

The rearrangement links TRBV19 to TRBJ1-2; 8 positions agree with TRBD1. This CDR3 is built from 13 residues. The junction had 10 bases not matched to a gene; V was cut back by 10 bases and J by 6 bases. Germline V CDR1 and CDR2: LNHDA, SQIVND (reference sequence). The CDR3 loop is CATLRQGRDGYTF. The CDR3 DNA is TGTGCCACCTTGCGACAGGGGAGGGATGGCTACACCTTC.

This chain uses TRBV2 with TRBJ2-1; 11 positions match TRBD2. Germline V lookup: CDR1 SNHLY, CDR2 FYNNEI. Trimming at V came to 7 bases and at J to 1 base, leaving 12 bases not matched to a gene. This CDR3 spans 18 amino acids. As DNA, the CDR3 is TGTGCCAGCACCTTTGGCCCCCGACTAGCGGGGTCCTACAATGAGCAGTTCTTC. It is translated as CASTFGPRLAGSYNEQFF.

The J gene is TRBJ2-1, the V gene TRBV19; the match to TRBD2 covers 9 bases. The CDR3 has 19 amino acids. The germline gives CDR1 LNHDA, CDR2 SQIVND (reference sequence). The ends lost 3 bases at V and 0 bases at J; junction bases unmatched: 12. The CDR3 region is CASSIGRISGGLSYNEQFF. The CDR3 DNA is TGTGCCAGTAGTATCGGACGGATTAGCGGGGGACTCTCCTACAATGAGCAGTTCTTC.

This clone turned up a few times. The chain uses TRBV11-2 and TRBJ1-3; D gene ambiguous. CDR1 is SGHAT and CDR2 is FQNNGV in the germline V gene. This CDR3 region has 15 residues. V lost 1 base to trimming and J lost 0 bases, with 7 bases between them. The CDR3 nucleotides read TGTGCCAGCAGCTTAGCACGGTACTCTGGAAACACCATATATTTT. Translation gives CASSLARYSGNTIYF.

This clone was picked up one time. The rearrangement links TRBV2 to TRBJ2-7, with 7 bases fitting TRBD2. Germline-derived CDR1 and CDR2 are SNHLY and FYNNEI. The CDR3 contains 13 residues. J gave up 3 bases and V 5 bases, and 4 bases lay outside the gene matches. This CDR3 reads CASSPTSSYEQYF. CDR3 nucleotide sequence: TGTGCCAGCAGTCCGACTAGCAGCTACGAGCAGTACTTC.

The chain joins TRBV7-9 to TRBJ1-6, with TRBD1 matching over 7 bases. The ends lost 1 base at V and 13 bases at J; junction bases unmatched: 7. Germline lookup yields CDR1 SEHNR and CDR2 FQNEAQ (reference sequence). This CDR3 is 14 amino acids long. Written as DNA, the CDR3 is TGTGCCAGCAGCTTAGGACAGGGTAGGGGTCCCCTCCACTTT. Protein sequence: CASSLGQGRGPLHF.

The chain couples TRBV3-1 (or the pseudogene TRBV3-2) to TRBJ2-1; D gene uncertain. Germline V CDR1 and CDR2: LGHDT, YNNKEL (reference sequence). The CDR3 runs 17 residues. V lost 4 bases and J 0 bases, leaving 16 bases between the germline ends. The CDR3 bases are TGTGCCAGCAGCCCAAAATGGGCCGTGAGCTCCTACAATGAGCAGTTCTTC. This codes for CASSPKWAVSSYNEQFF.

This clone was observed once. The V and J genes are TRBV6-2 or TRBV6-3 and TRBJ2-3, with 7 bases lining up with TRBD1. Germline CDR1 MNHEY, CDR2 SVGEGT. This CDR3 has 14 residues. The J segment lost 3 bases and the V segment lost 2 bases, leaving 2 bases of the junction unmatched. This CDR3 reads CASSYDRATDTQYF. The CDR3 nucleotides are TGTGCCAGCAGTTACGACAGGGCGACAGATACGCAGTATTTT.

The V and J genes are TRBV2 and TRBJ2-7; 7 nucleotides match TRBD2. Germline assignment: CDR1 SNHLY and CDR2 FYNNEI. The CDR3 contains 13 residues. J gave up 5 bases and V 4 bases, and 5 bases lay outside the gene matches. CDR3 in DNA: TGTGCCAGCAGTGCCGCGGGGGTCCACGAGCAGTACGTC. Its protein is CASSAAGVHEQYV.

The V and J genes are TRBV2 and TRBJ1-2; D perhaps matches TRBD1 (6 bases). Germline CDR1 and CDR2: SNHLY and FYNNEI. Trimming shortened V by 7 bases and J by 5 bases, and 14 bases separated the two germline ends. The CDR3 is 13 amino acids. CDR3 nucleotides: TGTGCCAGCAACGGGCAGGGGCTATATGGCTACACCTTC. This codes for CASNGQGLYGYTF.

This clone was counted a single time. This chain links TRBV5-4 with TRBJ2-5; the D gene is possibly TRBD1 (6 bases). The CDR3 sequence is 14 residues long. The germline V and J ends were trimmed by 0 bases and 2 bases, with 8 bases remaining between them. The germline CDR1 and CDR2 sequences are SGHNT and YYREEE (reference sequence). The CDR3: CASSLAGQQETQYF. The CDR3 nucleotides read TGTGCCAGCAGCTTGGCAGGACAGCAAGAGACCCAGTACTTC.

This chain uses TRBV7-2 with TRBJ2-5, with TRBD2 as a possible D gene (5 bases). The V end was cut by 6 bases, the J end by 2 bases, with 13 bases between. CDR3 size: 14 residues. Germline loops: CDR1 SGHTA, CDR2 FQGNSA. The CDR3 region has the DNA TGTGCCAGCAGAGAGAACCGGGGACAAGAGACCCAGTACTTC. Translation gives CASRENRGQETQYF.

V and J are TRBV4-1 and TRBJ1-5; D not certain. Germline V gives CDR1 MGHRA, CDR2 YSYEKL. Trimming took 0 bases from V and 7 from J, leaving 16 bases between them. The CDR3 consists of 16 residues. The CDR3 spells CASSQEFGLQTQPQHF. DNA of the CDR3: TGCGCCAGCAGCCAAGAATTCGGACTACAAACACAGCCCCAGCATTTT.

Only a few counts were recorded for this clone. The chain links TRBV30 to TRBJ1-6, with D unresolved. CDR3 size: 13 residues. V was trimmed by 3 bases and J by 9 bases, leaving 12 bases between them. Germline CDR1 reads GTSNPN; CDR2 reads SVGIG (reference sequence). The CDR3 sequence is CAWSAAVSSPLHF. CDR3 nucleotides: TGTGCCTGGAGCGCTGCCGTTAGTTCACCCCTCCACTTT.

The rearrangement uses TRBV15 and TRBJ2-7; TRBD2 might be the D (6 bases). CDR3 length equals 15 residues. From germline, CDR1 is LNHNV and CDR2 YYDKDF (reference sequence). Trimming removed 2 bases from V and 7 bases from J, with 18 bases in between. CDR3 residues: CATSRQRLGAGEQYV. The CDR3 DNA reads TGTGCCACCAGCAGACAAAGACTAGGGGCGGGGGAGCAGTACGTC.

The chain recombines TRBV20-1 with TRBJ2-5; 7 bases agree with TRBD1. The CDR3 consists of 15 residues. Germline CDR1 DFQATT, CDR2 SNEGSKA (reference sequence). V was pared by 3 bases and J by 3 bases, with 10 bases of the junction left unmatched. CDR3 protein: CSASVWDRTKETQYF. CDR3 nucleotide sequence: TGCAGTGCTAGTGTGTGGGACAGAACCAAAGAGACCCAGTACTTC.

This clone was seen only once. The chain links TRBV7-2 to TRBJ1-6; a weak D match, TRBD1 (6 bases). The CDR3 consists of 18 residues. Germline lookup yields CDR1 SGHTA and CDR2 FQGNSA. Trimming took off 4 bases at V and 5 bases at J, with 21 bases between the two ends. CDR3 coding DNA: TGTGCCAGCAGCTCAAGGTACAGGGATCCTATGAATAATTCACCCCTCCACTTT. Residues: CASSSRYRDPMNNSPLHF.

The rearrangement uses TRBV11-3 and TRBJ1-2, with D maybe TRBD1 (5 bases). The length of the CDR3 is 13 residues. CDR1 and CDR2 (germline): SGHNT, YENEEA. Trimming shortened V by 3 bases and J by 8 bases, and 13 bases separated the two germline ends. As DNA, the CDR3 is TGTGCCAGCAGCTTCGAATCCAGGGTGGGCTACACCTTC. Translated: CASSFESRVGYTF.

The chain carries TRBV13 and TRBJ2-2; 9 bases are shared with TRBD2. This CDR3 comprises 16 residues. CDR1 is PRHDT and CDR2 is FYEKMQ in the germline V gene (reference sequence). With V trimmed by 5 bases and J by 6 bases, 10 bases remained unmatched. Here the CDR3 DNA reads TGTGCCAGCAGCCCATTAAGCGGGGGGACTCCCGGGGAGCTGTTTTTT. Its translation: CASSPLSGGTPGELFF.

The chain uses TRBV29-1 and TRBJ1-1, with 7 bases fitting TRBD1. V lost 4 bases, J lost 0 bases, and 14 bases stayed unmatched. The length of the CDR3 is 17 residues. Per the germline V gene, CDR1 is SQVTM and CDR2 is ANQGSEA. CDR3 sequence: CSVARPLTGALNTEAFF. In DNA, the CDR3 is TGCAGCGTTGCTCGGCCCCTTACAGGGGCCCTGAACACTGAAGCTTTCTTT.

The chain carries TRBV19 and TRBJ2-7; 10 nucleotides agree with TRBD2. V was pared by 4 bases and J by 2 bases, with 5 bases of the junction left unmatched. The germline V gene has CDR1 LNHDA and CDR2 SQIVND (reference sequence). This CDR3 has 15 residues. The CDR3 spells CASSTGLAVTYEQYF. CDR3 nucleotide sequence: TGTGCCAGTAGTACCGGACTAGCGGTGACCTACGAGCAGTACTTC.

CDR3 sequence (DNA): TGTGCCAGCAGTTTATCGACAGGGTCTGGCTACGAGCAGTACGTC. This codes for CASSLSTGSGYEQYV. The chain has TRBV27 and TRBJ2-7; 7 bases are shared with TRBD1. V shed 0 bases and J 3 bases; nucleotides not matched to a gene: 5. Germline-derived CDR1 and CDR2 are MNHEY and SMNVEV (reference sequence). CDR3 length: 15 residues.

V usage is TRBV3-1 (or the pseudogene TRBV3-2) and J usage is TRBJ2-5; D is possibly TRBD2 (6 bases). The V gene lost 4 bases and the J gene lost 1 base, with 10 bases spanning the gap. Germline-derived CDR1 and CDR2 are LGHDT and YNNKEL (reference sequence). This CDR3 contains 14 residues. CDR3 sequence: CASSRNSGQETQYF. The CDR3 DNA is TGTGCCAGCAGCCGTAATAGCGGCCAAGAGACCCAGTACTTC.

The chain carries TRBV24-1 and TRBJ2-1; the match to TRBD2 covers 12 bases. V lost 4 bases and J lost 9; bases outside the gene matches: 9. The germline gives CDR1 KGHDR, CDR2 SFDVKD. The CDR3 extends over 16 amino acids. The CDR3: CATSDPTSGSQGEQFF. The DNA for the CDR3 is TGTGCCACCAGTGACCCGACTAGCGGGAGTCAAGGTGAGCAGTTCTTC.

The chain recombines TRBV9 with TRBJ1-1; the D is unclear. The CDR3 runs 14 residues. The germline V and J ends were trimmed by 0 bases and 2 bases, with 8 bases remaining between them. The germline V gene has CDR1 SGDLS and CDR2 YYNGEE. CDR3 residues: CASSVGTLNTEAFF. Here the CDR3 DNA reads TGTGCCAGCAGCGTAGGCACTTTAAACACTGAAGCTTTCTTT.

The chain links TRBV24-1 to TRBJ1-3; D unclear. Trimming shortened V by 4 bases and J by 7 bases, and 16 bases separated the two germline ends. CDR1 is KGHDR, CDR2 SFDVKD, per germline. CDR3 length: 15 residues. CDR3 nucleotides: TGTGCCACCAGTGACCCCGGTCGAGCCGGGAACACCATATATTTT. Amino acids: CATSDPGRAGNTIYF.

Comment on this clone: The junction departs from the called germline gene at one end, perhaps through a read error. The CDR3 loop is CASSLTTSGLGELFF. The CDR3, as DNA: TGTGCTAGCAGCTTAACGACTAGCGGACTCGGGGAGCTGTTTTTT. This chain links TRBV7-7 with TRBJ2-2, with 9 bases lining up with TRBD2. Germline loops: CDR1 SSHAT, CDR2 FNYEAQ (reference sequence). This CDR3 has 15 amino acids.